These 30 T cell receptor beta chains originate from one sample sequenced in a study of patients and donors after allogeneic stem cell transplantation. From the RT-PCR reads, TCRdb called clonotypes with MiXCR, one entry per CDR3 protein. Here the sample spans about 8,300 distinct CDR3 sequences, around 10% being singletons. Sequencing was performed on blood, either unsorted or a sorted T cell fraction (not recorded which). The receptors derive from a human donor who was either an allogeneic HSCT recipient or a stem cell or donor lymphocyte infusion donor (not recorded which). It is not recorded whose cells these are; they may come from a transplant donor.

This clonotype was seen at least ten times. The chain has TRBV3-1 and TRBJ1-2; 8 bases fit TRBD1. The CDR3 is 14 residues long. V lost 4 bases to trimming and J lost 8 bases; unmatched junction nucleotides: 9. Germline lookup yields CDR1 LGHDT and CDR2 YNNKEL (reference sequence). The DNA of the CDR3 is TGTGCCAGCAGCCCCACCGGACAGGGCCCAGGCTACACCTTC. Translation gives CASSPTGQGPGYTF.

This clonotype was counted many times. The V and J genes are TRBV7-9 and TRBJ2-3; no reliable D call. CDR1 is SEHNR and CDR2 is FQNEAQ in the germline V gene (reference sequence). The length of the CDR3 is 15 residues. Deletions cut 0 bases from V and 2 bases from J, with 9 bases between. The CDR3 DNA is TGTGCCAGCAGCTTAGCAGTGGACCCCACAGATACGCAGTATTTT. As protein: CASSLAVDPTDTQYF.

This clonotype was observed a handful of times. V and J are TRBV3-1 and TRBJ2-1; 8 nucleotides match TRBD2. Per germline, CDR1 LGHDT and CDR2 YNNKEL (reference sequence). Trimming took 0 bases from V and 3 from J; bases not matched to a gene: 7. The CDR3 is 17 residues long. This CDR3 is CASSQDLTSGIYNEQFF. DNA for the CDR3: TGTGCCAGCAGCCAAGATCTCACTAGCGGAATCTACAATGAGCAGTTCTTC.

The chain recombines TRBV24-1 with TRBJ2-2; D remains ambiguous. Germline V gives CDR1 KGHDR, CDR2 SFDVKD. Trimming removed 5 bases at V and 1 base at J, with 7 bases between. This CDR3 comprises 14 residues. DNA for the CDR3: TGTGCCACCAGTGGCCGGATGAACACCGGGGAGCTGTTTTTT. It yields the protein CATSGRMNTGELFF.

This clonotype was observed a handful of times. The chain joins TRBV6-5 to TRBJ1-5; 8 nucleotides agree with TRBD1. The CDR3 is made up of 15 amino acids. Germline CDR1 and CDR2: MNHEY and SVGAGI. Losses at the gene ends were 7 bases for V and 3 bases for J; bases not matched to a gene: 8. CDR3 amino acids: CASKTGVQTNQPQHF. In nucleotides, the CDR3 is TGTGCCAGCAAGACAGGGGTCCAAACCAATCAGCCCCAGCATTTT.

At least ten counts were recorded for this clonotype. V gene TRBV19 combines with J gene TRBJ2-1, with 9 positions matching TRBD2. The V gene end was trimmed by 3 bases and the J gene end by 7 bases; junction bases not matched to a gene: 4. CDR3 length: 14 amino acids. CDR1 and CDR2 from the germline V gene are LNHDA and SQIVND (reference sequence). The CDR3 loop reads CASSIAGGPNEQFF. In DNA form, the CDR3 reads TGTGCCAGTAGTATTGCGGGGGGGCCAAATGAGCAGTTCTTC.

This clonotype was found a few times. The gene calls are TRBV27 and TRBJ2-7, with D unclear. Deletions cut 2 bases from V and 5 bases from J, with 16 bases between. The CDR3 is made up of 15 amino acids. CDR1 and CDR2 (germline): MNHEY, SMNVEV (reference sequence). The CDR3 DNA is TGTGCCAGCAGTTTAGGTCCCTGGGCTTTGGACGAGCAGTACTTC. Translation gives CASSLGPWALDEQYF.

The chain carries TRBV5-8 and TRBJ2-3, with TRBD2 identical over 12 bases. Germline V gene data show CDR1 as SGHTS and CDR2 as YDEGEE. Germline trimming cut 3 bases from V and 0 bases from J; bases unmatched to any gene: 2. The CDR3 has 16 residues. CDR3 region: CASSSLAGGSTDTQYF. The CDR3, as DNA: TGTGCCAGCAGCTCACTAGCGGGGGGAAGCACAGATACGCAGTATTTT.

The V and J genes are TRBV29-1 and TRBJ2-1, with D perhaps TRBD2 (5 bases). Germline CDR1 SQVTM, CDR2 ANQGSEA. The CDR3 is 12 residues long. V lost 4 bases and J lost 7, with 11 bases in between. The CDR3 region has the DNA TGCAGCGTTGTCTCTAGCCGGAATGAGCAGTTCTTC. Its translation is CSVVSSRNEQFF.

This clonotype was counted at least ten times. The chain joins TRBV6-2 or TRBV6-3 to TRBJ1-6; D gene uncertain. Deletions cut 2 bases from V and 0 bases from J, with 14 bases between. The CDR3 runs 18 residues. The germline V gene has CDR1 MNHEY and CDR2 SVGEGT. The CDR3 spells CASSYGTAKSSYNSPLHF. The CDR3 DNA sequence: TGTGCCAGCAGTTACGGAACAGCCAAGAGCTCCTATAATTCACCCCTCCACTTT.

This chain links TRBV5-5 with TRBJ2-5; D gene uncertain. Trimming took off 3 bases at V and 3 bases at J, with 12 bases between the two ends. In germline, CDR1 is SGHKS, CDR2 YYEKEE (reference sequence). This CDR3 spans 14 amino acids. The CDR3 sequence: CASSSRWKEETQYF. The DNA for the CDR3 is TGTGCCAGCAGCTCGCGGTGGAAAGAAGAGACCCAGTACTTC.

This clonotype was detected only a few times. This CDR3 reads CASSSTGTRNTGELFF. The CDR3 nucleotides are TGCGCCAGCAGCTCTACCGGGACACGAAACACCGGGGAGCTGTTTTTT. The genes are TRBV5-1 and TRBJ2-2; TRBD1 might be the D (6 bases). CDR1 SGHRS and CDR2 YFSETQ come from the germline V gene. The germline V and J ends were trimmed by 3 bases and 2 bases, with 14 bases remaining between them. The CDR3 has 16 amino acids. The complete variable domain, with remaining parts taken from reference TRBV5-1 and TRBJ2-2, reads KAGVTQTPRYLIKTRGQQVTLSCSPISGHRSVSWYQQTPGQGLQFLFEYFSETQRNKGNFPGRFSGRQFSNSRSEMNVSTLELGDSALYLCASSSTGTRNTGELFFGEGSRLTVL.

This clonotype was picked up many times. The V and J genes are TRBV12-3 or TRBV12-4 and TRBJ1-4; D gene uncertain. This CDR3 has 14 residues. The V gene lost 3 bases and the J gene lost 6 bases, with 11 bases spanning the gap. DNA for the CDR3: TGTGCCAGCAGTTTCTACCGGGAATATGAAAAACTGTTTTTT. It codes for CASSFYREYEKLFF.

The V and J genes are TRBV6-5 and TRBJ2-3; D gene unclear. This CDR3 region has 15 residues. Deletions cut 6 bases from V and 6 bases from J, with 19 bases between. Germline CDR1 is MNHEY and CDR2 is SVGAGI. CDR3 region: CASSFPSDLLDTQYF. CDR3 sequence (DNA): TGTGCCAGCAGCTTCCCCTCGGATCTGTTGGATACGCAGTATTTT.

The V and J genes are TRBV12-3 or TRBV12-4 and TRBJ2-1, with 8 bases aligning to TRBD2. This CDR3 region has 13 residues. V lost 5 bases and J lost 10; bases outside the gene matches: 7. Written as DNA, the CDR3 is TGTGCCAGCAGTCTACAGTTAGCGGGAGAGCAGTTCTTC. This encodes CASSLQLAGEQFF.

This clonotype was recorded many times. This chain links TRBV27 with TRBJ1-1; a possible D gene is TRBD1 (6 bases). The CDR3 covers 14 residues. Trimming pared 6 bases from V and 5 bases from J, leaving 16 bases between. Germline V CDR1 and CDR2: MNHEY, SMNVEV (reference sequence). CDR3 sequence: CASSHSQGITEAFF. The DNA of the CDR3 is TGTGCCAGCAGCCACTCACAGGGAATTACTGAAGCTTTCTTT.

This clonotype is judged medium-sized. V gene TRBV7-9 combines with J gene TRBJ1-1, with D uncertain. CDR3 length: 14 amino acids. Germline V gene lookup returns CDR1 SEHNR and CDR2 FQNEAQ (reference sequence). Deletions cut 2 bases from V and 1 base from J, with 8 bases between. In DNA form, the CDR3 reads TGTGCCAGCAGCTTACTAGGGAAGAACACTGAAGCTTTCTTT. Translating it yields CASSLLGKNTEAFF. Combining the CDR3 with reference TRBV7-9 and TRBJ1-1 gives the whole variable domain DTGVSQNPRHKITKRGQNVTFRCDPISEHNRLYWYRQTLGQGPEFLTYFQNEAQLEKSRLLSDRFSAERPKGSFSTLEIQRTEQGDSAMYLCASSLLGKNTEAFFGQGTRLTVV.

The sample holds many counts of this clonotype. V and J are TRBV6-2 or TRBV6-3 and TRBJ1-2; D call uncertain. CDR1 and CDR2 from the germline V gene are MNHEY and SVGEGT. The CDR3 extends over 12 amino acids. Trimming stripped 2 bases from V and 8 bases from J, with 9 bases between. The CDR3: CASSYGGTGYTF. The CDR3 DNA reads TGTGCCAGCAGTTACGGCGGAACCGGCTACACCTTC.

This clonotype has ten or more counts. The rearrangement joins TRBV4-2 to TRBJ1-1; D is possibly TRBD1 (5 bases). The CDR3 extends over 16 amino acids. CDR1 LGHNA and CDR2 YNFKEQ come from the germline V gene. Deletions cut 0 bases from V and 1 base from J, with 12 bases between. CDR3 sequence (DNA): TGTGCCAGCAGCCAAGACGATACAGGTAGGAACACTGAAGCTTTCTTT. This codes for CASSQDDTGRNTEAFF.

The rearrangement uses TRBV15 and TRBJ1-6; D not resolved. Trimming stripped 4 bases from V and 5 bases from J, with 12 bases between. Germline V lookup: CDR1 LNHNV, CDR2 YYDKDF (reference sequence). The CDR3 loop spans 15 amino acids. In nucleotides, the CDR3 is TGTGCCACCAGCAATGGAGGACTGCATAATTCACCCCTCCACTTT. Its translation is CATSNGGLHNSPLHF.

J is TRBJ2-3 and V is TRBV10-2; 10 nucleotides align to TRBD2. Germline CDR1 WSHSY, CDR2 SAAADI. This CDR3 is built from 14 residues. Trimming removed 4 bases from V and 3 bases from J; junction bases left unmatched: 1. CDR3 nucleotide sequence: TGCGCCAGCAGTGTAGCGGGGGGTACAGATACGCAGTATTTT. Translated: CASSVAGGTDTQYF.

The chain couples TRBV11-3 to TRBJ1-5; D gene uncertain. The CDR3 spans 13 residues. The germline V gene encodes CDR1 SGHNT and CDR2 YENEEA. Trimming cost V 1 base and J 4 bases, with 5 bases left between them. The CDR3 coding sequence is TGTGCCAGCAGCTTAGTAGCGAATCAGCCCCAGCATTTT. It specifies CASSLVANQPQHF.

This clonotype occurred a few times. V usage is TRBV11-2 and J usage is TRBJ2-7, with no clear D. The germline V and J ends were trimmed by 0 bases and 2 bases, with 8 bases remaining between them. Germline CDR1 is SGHAT and CDR2 is FQNNGV. The CDR3 is made up of 14 amino acids. The CDR3 sequence is CASSLDGLPYEQYF. DNA for the CDR3: TGTGCCAGCAGCTTAGACGGTCTTCCCTACGAGCAGTACTTC.

The CDR3 bases are TGTGCCATCAGTGAGTCGAACAGGCAGTACGAGCAGTACTTC. This codes for CAISESNRQYEQYF. V and J are TRBV10-3 and TRBJ2-7, with a possible D match to TRBD1 (5 bases). This CDR3 comprises 14 residues. Germline assignment: CDR1 ENHRY and CDR2 SYGVKD. The V end lost 0 bases, the J end lost 4 bases, and 10 bases lay between the germline ends.

This clonotype occurred a few times. The rearrangement uses TRBV7-9 and TRBJ2-7; TRBD1 aligns across 9 bases. The CDR3 loop spans 15 amino acids. Germline V lookup: CDR1 SEHNR, CDR2 FQNEAQ (reference sequence). Losses at the gene ends were 4 bases for V and 4 bases for J; bases not matched to a gene: 8. This CDR3 is CASSSRTGAAYEQYF. In DNA form, the CDR3 reads TGTGCCAGCAGCTCTCGGACAGGGGCGGCATACGAGCAGTACTTC.

The chain combines TRBV7-3 with TRBJ2-1; unclear D gene. The CDR3 covers 13 residues. The V and J ends lost 5 bases and 8 bases respectively, with 13 bases between them. The germline V gene has CDR1 SGHTA and CDR2 FQGTGA. In DNA form, the CDR3 reads TGTGCCAGCAGCCTCGACCGTGACCATGAGCAGTTCTTC. Protein: CASSLDRDHEQFF. The whole variable domain, remainder taken from reference TRBV7-3 and TRBJ2-1, is GAGVSQTPSNKVTEKGKYVELRCDPISGHTALYWYRQSLGQGPEFLIYFQGTGAADDSGLPNDRFFAVRPEGSVSTLKIQRTERGDSAVYLCASSLDRDHEQFFGPGTRLTVL.

For this clonotype: The missing conserved phenylalanine or tryptophan at the end of this CDR3 makes a read error likely. The rearrangement joins TRBV30 to TRBJ1-4; 10 bases align to TRBD1. This CDR3 has 14 residues. Unmatched junction bases numbered 2, after V lost 3 bases and J lost 4 bases. Germline V lookup: CDR1 GTSNPN, CDR2 SVGIG (reference sequence). For the CDR3, the DNA is TGTGCCTGGAGGGGGGACAGGGGTAATGAAAAACTGTTTTTG. This sequence encodes CAWRGDRGNEKLFL.

This clonotype was seen repeatedly, ten times or more. The rearrangement links TRBV20-1 to TRBJ2-7, with D perhaps assigned TRBD1 or TRBD2 (5 bases each). The CDR3 totals 13 residues. Deletions cut 3 bases from V and 0 bases from J, with 9 bases between. The germline gives CDR1 DFQATT, CDR2 SNEGSKA (reference sequence). The CDR3 here is CSARGVSSYEQYF. Written as DNA, the CDR3 is TGCAGTGCTAGGGGGGTAAGCTCCTACGAGCAGTACTTC.

This clonotype appeared many times. V and J are TRBV12-3 or TRBV12-4 and TRBJ2-1, with TRBD2 identical over 8 bases. The CDR3 runs to 16 residues. V shed 3 bases, J shed 7 bases, and the junction held 11 bases outside the gene matches. The CDR3 coding sequence is TGTGCCAGCAGTTTGTCCAGCGGGGGAGGAGAGAATGAGCAGTTCTTC. This translates into CASSLSSGGGENEQFF.

The rearrangement links TRBV6-5 to TRBJ2-7, with D possibly being TRBD2 (7 bases). This CDR3 comprises 17 residues. The germline V gene encodes CDR1 MNHEY and CDR2 SVGAGI. V was cut by 4 bases and J by 0 bases, with 19 bases left in between. In nucleotides, the CDR3 is TGTGCCAGCAGTTCCGCCGAGGCGGGGGCTATCTCCTACGAGCAGTACTTC. It yields the protein CASSSAEAGAISYEQYF.